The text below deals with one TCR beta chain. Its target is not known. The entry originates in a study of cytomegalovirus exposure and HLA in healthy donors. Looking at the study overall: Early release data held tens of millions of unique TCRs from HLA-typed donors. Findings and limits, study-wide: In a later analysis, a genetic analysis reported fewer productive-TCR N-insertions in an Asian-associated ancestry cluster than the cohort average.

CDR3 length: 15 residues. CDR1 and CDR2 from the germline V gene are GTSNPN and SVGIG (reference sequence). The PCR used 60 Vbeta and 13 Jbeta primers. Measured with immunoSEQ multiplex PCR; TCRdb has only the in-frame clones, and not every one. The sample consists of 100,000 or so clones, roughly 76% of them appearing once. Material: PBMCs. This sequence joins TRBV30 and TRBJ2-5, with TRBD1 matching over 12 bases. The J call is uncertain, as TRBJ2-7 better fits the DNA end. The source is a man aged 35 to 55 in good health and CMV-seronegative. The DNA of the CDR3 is TGTGCCTGGAATAAACCGGGACAGGGGGCTTACGAGCAGTACTTC. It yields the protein CAWNKPGQGAYEQYF.